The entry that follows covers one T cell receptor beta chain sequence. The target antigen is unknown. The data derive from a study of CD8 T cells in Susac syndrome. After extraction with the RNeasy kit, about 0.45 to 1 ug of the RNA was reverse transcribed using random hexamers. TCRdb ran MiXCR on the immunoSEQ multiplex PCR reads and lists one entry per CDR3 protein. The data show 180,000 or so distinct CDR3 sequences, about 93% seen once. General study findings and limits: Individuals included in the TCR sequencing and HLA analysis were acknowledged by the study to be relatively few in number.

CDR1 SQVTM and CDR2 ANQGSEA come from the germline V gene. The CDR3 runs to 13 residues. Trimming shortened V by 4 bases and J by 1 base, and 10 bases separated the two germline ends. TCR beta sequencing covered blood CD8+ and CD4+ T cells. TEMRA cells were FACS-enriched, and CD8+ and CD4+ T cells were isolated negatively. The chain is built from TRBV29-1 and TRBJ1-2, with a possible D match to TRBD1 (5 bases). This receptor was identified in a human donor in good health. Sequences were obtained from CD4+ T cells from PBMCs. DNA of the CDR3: TGCAGCGTTGTCGCAGGGTATAACTATGGCTACACCTTC. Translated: CSVVAGYNYGYTF.